This record looks at one TCR beta chain sequence and its context. This record comes from a study of blood T cell repertoires in COVID-19. Study details: Acute-phase and convalescent COVID-19 samples originated in the United States, Italy and Spain. T cells, B-cell-depleted T cells, or PBMCs provided the cDNA or gDNA that served as material.

Assay: immunoSEQ multiplex PCR; the TCRdb copy retains only in-frame clones and omits some. The sample has approximately 260,000 clones, roughly 80% seen once. In germline, CDR1 is SEHNR, CDR2 FQNEAQ (reference sequence). CDR3 length: 15 residues. V lost 1 base to trimming and J lost 4 bases; unmatched junction nucleotides: 2. The TCR was taken from an older woman with active or convalescent COVID-19. The chain has TRBV7-9 and TRBJ2-1; 9 nucleotides agree with TRBD2. The sequenced sample was peripheral blood. Written as DNA, the CDR3 is TGTGCCAGCAGCTTAGTTAGCGGGGGATACAATGAGCAGTTCTTC. Its protein product is CASSLVSGGYNEQFF. The full variable domain, completed using reference TRBV7-9 and TRBJ2-1, is DTGVSQNPRHKITKRGQNVTFRCDPISEHNRLYWYRQTLGQGPEFLTYFQNEAQLEKSRLLSDRFSAERPKGSFSTLEIQRTEQGDSAMYLCASSLVSGGYNEQFFGPGTRLTVL.